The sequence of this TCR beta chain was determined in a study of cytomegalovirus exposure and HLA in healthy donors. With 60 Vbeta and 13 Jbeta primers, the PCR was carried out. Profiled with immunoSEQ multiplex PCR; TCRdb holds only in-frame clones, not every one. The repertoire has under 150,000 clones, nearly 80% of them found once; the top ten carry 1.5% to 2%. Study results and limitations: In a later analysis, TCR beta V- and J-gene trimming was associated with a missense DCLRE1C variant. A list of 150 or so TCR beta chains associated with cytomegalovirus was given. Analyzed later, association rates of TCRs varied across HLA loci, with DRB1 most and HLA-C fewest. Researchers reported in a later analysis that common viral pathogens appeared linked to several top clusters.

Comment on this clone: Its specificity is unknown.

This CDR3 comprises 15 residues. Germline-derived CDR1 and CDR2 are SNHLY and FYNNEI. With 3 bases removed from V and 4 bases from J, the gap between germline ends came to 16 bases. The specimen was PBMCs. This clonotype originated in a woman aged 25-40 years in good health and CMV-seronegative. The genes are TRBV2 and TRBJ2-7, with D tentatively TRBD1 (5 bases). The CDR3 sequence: CASSDYRGSLYEQYF. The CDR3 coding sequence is TGTGCCAGCAGTGATTATAGGGGTTCCCTTTACGAGCAGTACTTC.